Below, 20 T cell receptor beta chains from the same sample are listed, as sequenced in a study of T cells in women clearing cervical HPV infection. Libraries were prepared by immunoSEQ multiplex PCR; TCRdb keeps only in-frame clonotypes and omits some of them. The sample includes roughly 36,000 clones. Source material: blood buffy coat. The receptors originated from a woman between 18 and 75 years old with a cervical HPV16 infection that either progressed to CIN3+ or cleared (not recorded which).

Note on this clone: Coverage ceases 3 residues before the CDR3 finishes, and the germline J gene fills in the end. V is TRBV2 and J is TRBJ2-5; 8 nucleotides agree with TRBD1. Trimming cost V 4 bases and J 4 bases; bases outside gene matches: 2. The CDR3 consists of 13 residues. CDR1 SNHLY and CDR2 FYNNEI come from the germline V gene. This CDR3 is CASSVGQGETQYF. CDR3 bases read: TGTGCCAGCAGTGTAGGACAGGGAGAGACC.

Concerning this clone itself: The CDR3 is cut off 3 residues early in the read; its end comes from the germline J gene. The V and J genes are TRBV20-1 and TRBJ1-5; possible D gene TRBD1, 6 bases. The CDR3 runs to 14 residues. The V end lost 3 bases, the J end lost 3 bases, and 12 bases lay between the germline ends. The germline V gene encodes CDR1 DFQATT and CDR2 SNEGSKA (reference sequence). The CDR3 protein is CSASDRIINQPQHF. The covered CDR3 bases are TGCAGTGCTAGCGACAGGATTATCAATCAGCCC.

With respect to this clone: The observed sequence ends 3 residues before the CDR3 terminus, with the missing tail filled in from the germline J gene. The chain carries TRBV11-3 and TRBJ2-3, with TRBD2 as a possible D gene (6 bases). There are 15 residues in the CDR3. V lost 5 bases and J 0 bases, leaving 12 bases between the germline ends. Germline assignment: CDR1 SGHNT and CDR2 YENEEA. The CDR3 is CASSAGTPSTDTQYF. The part of the CDR3 DNA that was read is TGTGCCAGCAGCGCCGGGACTCCTAGCACAGATACG. Filled out from reference TRBV11-3 and TRBJ2-3, the complete variable domain reads EAGVVQSPRYKIIEKKQPVAFWCNPISGHNTLYWYLQNLGQGPELLIRYENEEAVDDSQLPKDRFSAERLKGVDSTLKIQPAELGDSAVYLCASSAGTPSTDTQYFGPGTRLTVL.

Comment on this clone: The read falls 3 residues short of the CDR3 end, and the missing part is taken from the germline J gene. This rearrangement joins TRBV5-1 to TRBJ2-4, with 9 bases identical to TRBD1. The CDR3 is 14 residues long. After removal of 3 bases from V and 8 bases from J, the junction contained 6 bases not matched to a gene. Per the germline V gene, CDR1 is SGHRS and CDR2 is YFSETQ. CDR3 DNA (partial): TGCGCCAGCAGCTCACAGGGGGCGGGGGACATT. Its translation: CASSSQGAGDI. The full CDR3 protein reads CASSSQGAGDIQYF. The whole variable domain, remainder taken from reference TRBV5-1 and TRBJ2-4, is KAGVTQTPRYLIKTRGQQVTLSCSPISGHRSVSWYQQTPGQGLQFLFEYFSETQRNKGNFPGRFSGRQFSNSRSEMNVSTLELGDSALYLCASSSQGAGDIQYFGAGTRLSVL.

Notes on this clone: The read halts 3 residues ahead of the CDR3 end, with the missing end drawn from the germline J gene. The V call is TRBV7-9, the J call TRBJ2-1; weak D call: TRBD2 (7 bases). The CDR3 runs to 14 residues. In germline, CDR1 is SEHNR, CDR2 FQNEAQ (reference sequence). Trimming took 8 bases from V and 5 from J, leaving 16 bases between them. The CDR3 sequence is CASPGRGSDNEQFF. CDR3 DNA (partial): TGTGCCAGCCCAGGGAGGGGGAGCGACAATGAG.

The CDR3 DNA, read in part, is TGTGCCAGCAGCTACGGGACAGGTCGCAATTCACCG. It codes for CASSYGTGRNSP. The whole CDR3 sequence reads CASSYGTGRNSPLFF. V usage is TRBV7-9 and J usage is TRBJ2-2; TRBD1 agrees at 8 bases. The missing CDR3 end, 3 residues past where the read stops, is filled in from the germline J gene. Germline V gene lookup returns CDR1 SEHNR and CDR2 FQNEAQ (reference sequence). The CDR3 covers 15 residues.

In the case of this clone: The CDR3 is cut off 3 residues early in the read; its end comes from the germline J gene. The chain recombines TRBV19 with TRBJ2-3; 8 nucleotides align to TRBD2. This CDR3 has 17 amino acids. Trimming at V came to 0 bases and at J to 5 bases, leaving 10 bases not matched to a gene. Germline V gives CDR1 LNHDA, CDR2 SQIVND (reference sequence). The CDR3 DNA, read in part, is TGTGCCAGTAGTATAGAAGCATTTAGCGGGGAAGTAGATACG. Its translation: CASSIEAFSGEVDT. The whole CDR3 reads CASSIEAFSGEVDTQYF.

The covered CDR3 bases are TGTGCCAGCACCCGGGAGGGGGCTGGCAATCAGCCC. It is translated as CASTREGAGNQP. The complete CDR3 sequence is CASTREGAGNQPQHF. The chain joins TRBV2 to TRBJ1-5; the match to TRBD1 covers 7 bases. The sequenced fragment ends 3 residues before the CDR3 boundary, so the rest is inferred from the germline J gene. CDR3 length: 15 amino acids. Germline V gene data show CDR1 as SNHLY and CDR2 as FYNNEI. J was trimmed by 2 bases and V by 7 bases; bases with no gene match: 8.

As to this clone: The read gets to within 3 residues of the CDR3 end, and the germline J gene fills in the rest. J is TRBJ2-7 and V is TRBV6-1; 11 nucleotides line up with TRBD2. This CDR3 comprises 14 residues. The germline V gene encodes CDR1 MNHNS and CDR2 SASEGT. With V trimmed by 4 bases and J by 3 bases, 2 bases remained unmatched. CDR3 amino acids: CASSAGTSGYEQYF. Incomplete CDR3 DNA: TGTGCCAGCAGTGCCGGGACTAGCGGCTACGAG.

Note on this clone: The read ends 3 residues shy of where the CDR3 ends; the end is completed using the germline J gene. The chain has TRBV7-9 and TRBJ2-1; possible D gene TRBD1, 7 bases. V lost 1 base and J lost 7, with 11 bases in between. CDR1 and CDR2 (germline): SEHNR, FQNEAQ (reference sequence). The CDR3 covers 14 residues. CDR3 sequence reads: CASSLDRGGNEQFF. Incomplete CDR3 DNA: TGTGCCAGCAGCTTAGACAGGGGAGGAAATGAG. The variable domain in full, with the rest retrieved from reference TRBV7-9 and TRBJ2-1, is DTGVSQNPRHKITKRGQNVTFRCDPISEHNRLYWYRQTLGQGPEFLTYFQNEAQLEKSRLLSDRFSAERPKGSFSTLEIQRTEQGDSAMYLCASSLDRGGNEQFFGPGTRLTVL.

With respect to this clone: A read error may account for a junction end that differs from germline. The sequenced fragment ends 3 residues before the CDR3 boundary, so the rest is inferred from the germline J gene. At the DNA level, this CDR3 is encoded by other sequences in the same sample as well. V usage is TRBV7-3 and J usage is TRBJ1-3, with no clear D. This CDR3 region has 14 residues. CDR1 and CDR2 (germline): SGHTA, FQGTGA. The CDR3 region is CASSLTSRGNTIYF. Incomplete CDR3 DNA: TGTGCCAGCAGCTTAACTTCCCGGGGAAACACT.

The part of the CDR3 DNA that was read is TGTGCCAGTAGGCCGGGACAGGGGGCGCAGGATACG. Residues: CASRPGQGAQDT. The full CDR3 reads CASRPGQGAQDTQYF. This chain links TRBV19 with TRBJ2-3; 12 nucleotides agree with TRBD1. The sequenced fragment ends 3 residues before the CDR3 boundary, so the rest is inferred from the germline J gene. Trimming cost V 6 bases and J 6 bases; bases outside gene matches: 7. CDR1 LNHDA and CDR2 SQIVND come from the germline V gene (reference sequence). This CDR3 has 15 residues.

This clone is deemed medium-sized by its frequency. One end of the junction is discordant with germline, which a read error may explain. The CDR3 bases that were read are TGTGCCAGCAGTAAAGCCCGACTAGCAGATACG. It translates to CASSKARLADT. The whole CDR3 sequence is CASSKARLADTQYF. This rearrangement joins TRBV6-1 to TRBJ2-3, with D possibly matching TRBD2 (6 bases). The missing CDR3 end, 3 residues past where the read stops, is filled in from the germline J gene. Per germline, CDR1 MNHNS and CDR2 SASEGT. The CDR3 is 14 amino acids.

A word on this clone: The read terminates 3 residues before the CDR3 end, so the remaining end is supplied by the germline J gene. The chain is built from TRBV10-1 and TRBJ2-1; 11 bases fit TRBD2. V lost 6 bases and J lost 8; bases outside the gene matches: 9. Per the germline V gene, CDR1 is WNHNN and CDR2 is SYGVQD (reference sequence). This CDR3 is 15 amino acids long. CDR3: CASSSTSGGLHEQFF. The CDR3 bases that were read are TGCGCCAGCAGCTCCACTAGCGGGGGTCTACATGAG.

Comment on this clone: The read is 3 residues too short to cover the CDR3 end, so that end is filled in from the germline J gene. The V and J genes are TRBV6-2 or TRBV6-3 and TRBJ2-7; 7 positions match TRBD2. The length of the CDR3 is 15 residues. CDR1 is MNHEY and CDR2 is SVGEGT in the germline V gene. The junction had 8 bases not matched to a gene; V was cut back by 6 bases and J by 0 bases. CDR3 sequence: CASRSGRGLSYEQYF. The part of the CDR3 DNA that was read is TGTGCCAGCAGGTCTGGGAGGGGACTCTCCTACGAG.

Regarding this clone: The CDR3 goes on 3 residues after the read ends, and that part is filled in from the germline J gene. The V gene is TRBV10-3, the J gene TRBJ2-5; D gene ambiguous. With 7 bases removed from V and 4 bases from J, the gap between germline ends came to 7 bases. This CDR3 is 11 amino acids long. Germline V gives CDR1 ENHRY, CDR2 SYGVKD. The CDR3 loop reads CAIKGRETQYF. The sequenced CDR3 bases are TGTGCCATCAAAGGTCGAGAGACC.

In regard to this clone: The read ends 3 residues early relative to the CDR3; the germline J gene fills the gap. The genes are TRBV10-3 and TRBJ2-3; D is tentatively TRBD1 or TRBD2 (6 bases each). This CDR3 has 14 amino acids. V was shortened by 7 bases and J by 6 bases, with 17 bases between the two germline ends. In germline, CDR1 is ENHRY, CDR2 SYGVKD. The CDR3 protein is CAIKGRQGRDTQYF. Partial CDR3 DNA: TGTGCCATCAAGGGAAGGCAGGGGAGGGATACG.

CDR3 protein: CATRTVNYGYTF. The sequenced part of the CDR3 DNA is TGTGCCACGAGGACAGTAAACTATGGC. The rearrangement links TRBV2 to TRBJ1-2, with a weak D call TRBD1 (6 bases). From the germline J gene comes the end of the CDR3, since the read stops 3 residues before it. V lost 10 bases, J lost 2 bases, and 11 bases lay in between. Germline CDR1 and CDR2: SNHLY and FYNNEI. The CDR3 has 12 amino acids.

In regard to this clone: The CDR3 end falls 3 residues outside the read, so it is completed with the germline J gene. The chain links TRBV19 to TRBJ2-6; weak D call: TRBD1 (6 bases). V lost 4 bases, J lost 8 bases, and 18 bases lay in between. The CDR3 totals 16 residues. Germline CDR1 and CDR2: LNHDA and SQIVND (reference sequence). The CDR3 bases that were read are TGTGCCAGTAGTAGGGACCCAGGGGTCCGTTCCAACGTC. Translated, it gives CASSRDPGVRSNV. The full CDR3 protein reads CASSRDPGVRSNVLTF. Supplemented by reference TRBV19 and TRBJ2-6, the full variable domain reads DGGITQSPKYLFRKEGQNVTLSCEQNLNHDAMYWYRQDPGQGLRLIYYSQIVNDFQKGDIAEGYSVSREKKESFPLTVTSAQKNPTAFYLCASSRDPGVRSNVLTFGAGSRLTVL.

Remarks on this clone: The read terminates 3 residues ahead of where the CDR3 ends, so the germline J gene completes it. The gene calls are TRBV20-1 and TRBJ2-3; 14 positions match TRBD2. Germline-derived CDR1 and CDR2 are DFQATT and SNEGSKA (reference sequence). Trimming took 4 bases from V and 6 from J; bases not matched to a gene: 15. There are 18 residues in the CDR3. The CDR3 DNA, read in part, is TGCAGTGCTAACGCGGGACTAGCGGGAGAGCTCTCCAGGGATACG. Translated: CSANAGLAGELSRDT. The entire CDR3 reads CSANAGLAGELSRDTQYF.